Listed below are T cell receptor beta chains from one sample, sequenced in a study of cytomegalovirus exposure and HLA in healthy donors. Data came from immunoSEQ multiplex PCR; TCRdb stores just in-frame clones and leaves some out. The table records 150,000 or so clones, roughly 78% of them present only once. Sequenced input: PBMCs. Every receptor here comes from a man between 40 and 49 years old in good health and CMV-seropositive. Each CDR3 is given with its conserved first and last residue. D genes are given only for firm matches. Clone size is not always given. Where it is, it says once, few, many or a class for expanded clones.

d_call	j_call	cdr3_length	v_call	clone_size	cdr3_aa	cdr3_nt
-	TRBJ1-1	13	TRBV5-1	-	CASSLGSNTEAFF	TGCGCCAGCAGCTTGGGCAGTAACACTGAAGCTTTCTTT
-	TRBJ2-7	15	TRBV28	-	CASTIGQGSAYEQYF	TGTGCCAGCACCATAGGGCAGGGGTCCGCCTACGAGCAGTACTTC
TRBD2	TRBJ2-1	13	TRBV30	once	CAWRHAGAHEQFF	TGTGCCTGGAGGCACGCGGGAGCCCATGAGCAGTTCTTC
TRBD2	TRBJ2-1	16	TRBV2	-	CASSAGRGNSYNEQFF	TGTGCCAGCAGTGCTGGGCGGGGGAACTCCTACAATGAGCAGTTCTTC
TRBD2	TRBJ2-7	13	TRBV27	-	CASGRAGGYEQYF	TGTGCCAGCGGACGGGCGGGGGGCTACGAGCAGTACTTC
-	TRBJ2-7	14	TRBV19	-	CASSKGAYSYEQYF	TGTGCCAGTAGTAAAGGAGCGTACTCCTACGAGCAGTACTTC
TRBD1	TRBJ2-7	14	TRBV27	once	CASSDREPINEQYF	TGTGCCAGCAGTGACAGGGAGCCGATTAACGAGCAGTACTTC
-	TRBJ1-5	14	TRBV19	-	CASSAQGSSQPQHF	TGTGCCAGTAGTGCACAGGGTTCGAGTCAGCCCCAGCATTTT
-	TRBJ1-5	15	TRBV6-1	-	CASSESGHSNQPQHF	TGTGCCAGCAGTGAGAGTGGACACAGCAATCAGCCCCAGCATTTT
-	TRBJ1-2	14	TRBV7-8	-	CASSLGTGTEGYTF	TGTGCCAGCAGCTTAGGAACAGGGACGGAGGGCTACACCTTC
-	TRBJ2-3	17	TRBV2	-	CASSVGSQGIGTDTQYF	TGTGCCAGCAGTGTGGGCTCACAGGGTATTGGCACAGATACGCAGTATTTT
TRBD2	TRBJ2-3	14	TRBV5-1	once	CASSTLAGTDTQYF	TGCGCCAGCAGTACACTAGCGGGCACAGATACGCAGTATTTT
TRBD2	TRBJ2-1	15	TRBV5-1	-	CASSTSGIMYNEQFF	TGCGCCAGCTCGACTAGCGGAATAATGTACAATGAGCAGTTCTTC
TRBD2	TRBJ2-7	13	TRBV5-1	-	CASSLSGIYEQYF	TGCGCCAGCAGCTTAAGCGGGATCTACGAGCAGTACTTC
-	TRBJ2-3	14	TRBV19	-	CASSSPRHTDTQYF	TGTGCCAGTAGTTCTCCCAGACACACAGATACGCAGTATTTT
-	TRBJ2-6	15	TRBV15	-	CATMAGFSGANVLTF	TGTGCCACCATGGCAGGATTCTCTGGGGCCAACGTCCTGACTTTC
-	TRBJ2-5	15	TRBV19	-	CATSGWALNQETQYF	TGTGCCACCTCGGGGTGGGCTCTAAACCAAGAGACCCAGTACTTC
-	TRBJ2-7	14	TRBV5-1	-	CASSLVSGDYEQYF	TGCGCCAGCAGCTTAGTTTCGGGGGACTACGAGCAGTACTTC
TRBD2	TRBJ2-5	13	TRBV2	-	CASSGLAGETQYF	TGTGCCAGCAGTGGACTAGCGGGAGAGACCCAGTACTTC
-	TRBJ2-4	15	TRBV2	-	CASSDGGRPVNIQYF	TGTGCCAGCAGTGACGGGGGGCGGCCCGTAAACATTCAGTACTTC
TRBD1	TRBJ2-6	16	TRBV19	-	CASSTGTGTGANVLTF	TGTGCCAGTAGTACCGGGACAGGGACTGGGGCCAACGTCCTGACTTTC
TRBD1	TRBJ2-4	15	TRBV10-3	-	CAISDPGQGINIQYF	TGTGCCATCAGTGACCCGGGACAGGGGATTAACATTCAGTACTTC
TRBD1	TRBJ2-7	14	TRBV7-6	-	CASSLQGEVYEQYF	TGTGCCAGCAGCTTACAGGGGGAAGTCTACGAGCAGTACTTC
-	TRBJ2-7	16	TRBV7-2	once	CASSTGTSWSSYEQYF	TGTGCCAGCAGCACAGGGACGTCTTGGAGCTCCTACGAGCAGTACTTC
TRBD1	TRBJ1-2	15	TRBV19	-	CASSTDREANYGYTF	TGTGCCAGTAGTACGGACAGGGAGGCTAACTATGGCTACACCTTC
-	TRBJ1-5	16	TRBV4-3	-	CASSQGFGESNQPQHF	TGCGCCAGCAGCCAAGGCTTTGGAGAAAGCAATCAGCCCCAGCATTTT
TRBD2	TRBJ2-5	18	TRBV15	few	CATSRVRSTVAGSETQYF	TGTGCCACCAGCAGAGTTAGGTCTACTGTAGCGGGGTCAGAGACCCAGTACTTC
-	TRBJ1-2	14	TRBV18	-	CASSPQESNYGYTF	TGTGCCAGCTCACCTCAGGAATCTAACTATGGCTACACCTTC
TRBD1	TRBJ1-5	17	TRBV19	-	CASSISTGGYSNQPQHF	TGTGCCAGTAGTATATCGACAGGGGGCTATAGCAATCAGCCCCAGCATTTT
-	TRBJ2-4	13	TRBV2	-	CASSETHTSHKYF	TGTGCCAGCAGTGAAACTCACACTAGCCATAAGTACTTC
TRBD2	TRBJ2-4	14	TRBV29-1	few	CSVWTSGGENIQYF	TGCAGCGTTTGGACTAGCGGAGGGGAGAACATTCAGTACTTC
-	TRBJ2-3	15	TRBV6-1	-	CASSRTPTSTDTQYF	TGTGCCAGCAGCAGGACTCCGACTAGCACAGATACGCAGTATTTT
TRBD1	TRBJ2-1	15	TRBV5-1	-	CASSLMTGGTNEQFF	TGCGCCAGCAGCTTGATGACAGGGGGGACCAATGAGCAGTTCTTC
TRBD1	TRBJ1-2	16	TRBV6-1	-	CAISDFPGQGPDGYTF	TGTGCCATCAGTGACTTTCCGGGACAGGGGCCTGATGGCTACACCTTC
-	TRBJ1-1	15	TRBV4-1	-	CASSEAGGGGTEAFF	TGCGCCAGCAGCGAAGCGGGCGGGGGCGGCACTGAAGCTTTCTTT
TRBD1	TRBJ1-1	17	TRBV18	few	CASSPWTGDALDTEAFF	TGTGCCAGCTCACCCTGGACAGGAGATGCGCTGGACACTGAAGCTTTCTTT
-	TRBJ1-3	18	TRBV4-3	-	CASSQGSDGSSGGNTIYF	TGCGCCAGCAGCCAAGGCTCGGATGGGTCATCGGGTGGAAACACCATATATTTT
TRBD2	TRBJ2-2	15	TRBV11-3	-	CASSSPDGGDGELFF	TGTGCCAGCAGCTCTCCCGACGGGGGGGACGGGGAGCTGTTTTTT
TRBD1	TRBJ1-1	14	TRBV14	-	CASSLDRGGTEAFF	TGTGCCAGCAGCCTTGACAGGGGAGGCACTGAAGCTTTCTTT
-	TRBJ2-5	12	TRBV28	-	CACGQTSETQYF	TGTGCCTGTGGACAGACCTCCGAGACCCAGTACTTC
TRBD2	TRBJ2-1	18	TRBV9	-	CASSVVGGLAGIWGEQFF	TGTGCCAGCAGCGTAGTTGGGGGTCTAGCGGGAATTTGGGGTGAGCAGTTCTTC
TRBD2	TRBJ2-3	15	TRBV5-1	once	CASSQPSGSADTQYF	TGCGCCAGCAGCCAACCTAGCGGGAGCGCGGATACGCAGTATTTT
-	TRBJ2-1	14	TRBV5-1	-	CASNEGSSYNEQFF	TGCGCCAGCAATGAGGGCAGCTCCTACAATGAGCAGTTCTTC
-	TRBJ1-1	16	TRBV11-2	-	CASRADPGQMNTEAFF	TGTGCCAGCAGGGCGGATCCGGGACAAATGAACACTGAAGCTTTCTTT
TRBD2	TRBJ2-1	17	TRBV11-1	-	CASSLSSGTSGRNEQFF	TGTGCCAGCAGCTTATCCTCCGGGACTAGCGGGAGAAATGAGCAGTTCTTC
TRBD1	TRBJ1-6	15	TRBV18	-	CASSPTTGGGSPLHF	TGTGCCAGCTCACCAACTACAGGGGGCGGCTCACCCCTCCACTTT
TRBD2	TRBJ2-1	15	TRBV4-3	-	CASSPGTSGYNEQFF	TGCGCCAGCAGCCCCGGGACTAGCGGTTACAATGAGCAGTTCTTC
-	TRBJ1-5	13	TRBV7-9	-	CASSHSQNQPQHF	TGTGCCAGCAGCCACTCTCAAAATCAGCCCCAGCATTTT
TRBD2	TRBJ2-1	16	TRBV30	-	CACLGGLAGGPREQFF	TGTGCCTGTCTGGGAGGATTAGCGGGAGGGCCGCGAGAGCAGTTCTTC
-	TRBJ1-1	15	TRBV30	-	CAWSDPLRVNTEAFF	TGTGCCTGGAGCGATCCCCTCCGCGTTAACACTGAAGCTTTCTTT
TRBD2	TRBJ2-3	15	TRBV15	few	CATSVSAGGTDTQYF	TGTGCCACCAGTGTCTCAGCGGGAGGTACAGATACGCAGTATTTT
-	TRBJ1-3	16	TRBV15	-	CASAKKSGATGNTIYF	TGTGCCTCTGCCAAAAAATCAGGGGCCACTGGAAACACCATATATTTT
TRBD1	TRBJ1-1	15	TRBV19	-	CASTDGGNRGGEAFF	TGTGCCAGTACCGACGGAGGAAACAGGGGAGGTGAAGCTTTCTTT
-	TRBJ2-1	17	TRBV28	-	CASSLFIFGQGGNEQFF	TGTGCCAGCAGTTTATTTATTTTTGGGCAGGGAGGCAATGAGCAGTTCTTC
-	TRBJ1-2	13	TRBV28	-	CASSSTGSYGYTF	TGTGCCAGCAGCTCCACAGGGAGCTATGGCTACACCTTC
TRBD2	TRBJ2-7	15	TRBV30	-	CAWSVRPSGIYEQYF	TGTGCCTGGAGTGTGAGGCCTAGCGGGATCTACGAGCAGTACTTC
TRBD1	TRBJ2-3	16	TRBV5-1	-	CASSPGGTGSADTQYF	TGCGCCAGCAGCCCCGGGGGGACAGGGAGCGCAGATACGCAGTATTTT
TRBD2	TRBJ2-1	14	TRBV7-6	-	CASSSGLAGAEQFF	TGTGCCAGCAGCTCGGGACTAGCGGGAGCTGAGCAGTTCTTC
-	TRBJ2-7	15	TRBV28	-	CASSLGGIPSYEQYF	TGTGCCAGCAGCCTAGGGGGTATACCCTCCTACGAGCAGTACTTC